This T cell receptor (beta chain) was found in a study of blood T cell repertoires in COVID-19. As for the study in general: COVID-19 samples, acute and convalescent, were from the United States, Italy and Spain. T cells, B-cell-depleted T cells, or PBMCs supplied cDNA or gDNA.

The CDR3 sequence is 16 residues long. Per the germline V gene, CDR1 is SGHRS and CDR2 is YFSETQ. With 3 bases clipped from V and 0 bases from J, the junction kept 5 bases outside the gene matches. Source study methods: Researchers report that nucleated cell counts were estimated from reference gene primer amplification. Sequencing used immunoSEQ multiplex PCR; TCRdb keeps in-frame clones, though not all of them. From that table come the V and J calls and clone size; the DNA was used to work out D and trimming. The sample holds some 41,000 clones; roughly 85% are singletons and the top ten take roughly 4.4%.

The chain is built from TRBV5-1 and TRBJ1-4; 7 bases map to TRBD1. Sequenced material: peripheral blood. This TCR came from a woman between 70 and 85 years old with acute or convalescent COVID-19. CDR3 protein: CASSYGTVTTNEKLFF. The CDR3 nucleotides read TGCGCCAGCAGCTACGGGACAGTCACAACTAATGAAAAACTGTTTTTT.